The 19 T cell receptor beta chains listed next were all sequenced from one sample in a study of blood T cells in healthy people across ages. Sample-barcoded 5' priming and a J-beta primer mix drove a second PCR of roughly 7 to 11 cycles. Each CDR3 protein gets one entry after TCRdb re-called the 5' RACE reads with MiXCR. The repertoire holds over 500,000 distinct CDR3 sequences, with around 52% as singletons. Sequenced sample: blood. The origin of the receptors is a woman over 75 in good health.

CDR3 sequence (DNA): TGTGCCAGCAGCCCCTCGGGCCTGACGCACTCCTATAATTCACCCCTCCACTTT. Translated, it gives CASSPSGLTHSYNSPLHF. V and J are TRBV7-2 and TRBJ1-6; D gene uncertain. This CDR3 spans 18 amino acids. Trimming took 5 bases from V and 0 from J, leaving 17 bases between them. Germline-derived CDR1 and CDR2 are SGHTA and FQGNSA.

The chain couples TRBV7-2 to TRBJ1-1, with D uncertain. This CDR3 region has 17 residues. Deletions cut 6 bases from V and 0 bases from J, with 20 bases between. Germline V lookup: CDR1 SGHTA, CDR2 FQGNSA. This chain's CDR3 is CASRHPVGEIMNTEAFF. DNA for the CDR3: TGTGCCAGCAGACACCCCGTCGGGGAGATTATGAACACTGAAGCTTTCTTT.

This clonotype was seen a few times. The chain combines TRBV25-1 with TRBJ1-1; TRBD1 is a possible D gene (5 bases). The V and J ends lost 1 base and 1 base respectively, with 10 bases between them. The CDR3 has 15 residues. CDR1 and CDR2 from the germline V gene are MGHDK and SYGVNS. CDR3 region: CASSELGRGNTEAFF. For the CDR3, the DNA is TGTGCCAGCAGTGAATTAGGTAGGGGGAACACTGAAGCTTTCTTT.

This CDR3 reads CASSYSPQGQETQYF. CDR3 nucleotide sequence: TGTGCCAGCAGTTACAGCCCCCAGGGTCAAGAGACCCAGTACTTC. The gene calls are TRBV6-2 or TRBV6-3 and TRBJ2-5; D possibly corresponds to TRBD1 (5 bases). Germline loops: CDR1 MNHEY, CDR2 SVGEGT. Between the trimmed V and J ends, which lost 2 bases and 2 bases, there was a span of 12 bases. This CDR3 spans 15 amino acids.

This clonotype showed up just a few times. The chain combines TRBV10-3 with TRBJ1-1, with D hard to call. Trimming removed 2 bases at V and 2 bases at J, with 9 bases between. The CDR3 covers 14 residues. The V gene's germline CDR1 is ENHRY and CDR2 SYGVKD. This CDR3 reads CAISEESLNTEAFF. CDR3 DNA: TGTGCCATCAGTGAGGAGTCCTTAAACACTGAAGCTTTCTTT.

V and J are TRBV10-3 and TRBJ2-3; D call uncertain. Germline V CDR1 and CDR2: ENHRY, SYGVKD. V gave up 3 bases and J gave up 2 bases, with 12 bases separating them. There are 15 residues in the CDR3. CDR3 DNA sequence: TGTGCCATCAGTGACCCGTCTGAACACACAGATACGCAGTATTTT. Amino acid sequence: CAISDPSEHTDTQYF.

This clonotype came up many times. The chain joins TRBV4-1 to TRBJ2-5, with D uncertain. In germline, CDR1 is MGHRA, CDR2 YSYEKL. CDR3 size: 11 residues. V dropped 10 bases and J dropped 7 bases, with 13 bases sitting between them. CDR3 residues: CATGDLWTQYF. CDR3 in DNA: TGCGCCACCGGTGACCTTTGGACCCAGTACTTC.

The table lists this clonotype with a few counts. This may stem from a read error, because a much larger clone lies one nucleotide away. This chain joins TRBV6-6 and TRBJ2-4; D is unresolved. V dropped 4 bases and J dropped 9 bases, with 10 bases sitting between them. The CDR3 has 12 amino acids. The germline gives CDR1 MNHNY, CDR2 SVGAGI (reference sequence). Here the CDR3 DNA reads TGTGCCAGCAGTTCCCCTGAAACCATTCAGTACTTC. Its protein product is CASSSPETIQYF.

The V gene is TRBV29-1, the J gene TRBJ1-2; D is unclear. Looked up from germline, CDR1 is SQVTM and CDR2 is ANQGSEA. CDR3 size: 9 residues. V was trimmed by 5 bases and J by 8 bases, leaving 6 bases between them. CDR3 coding DNA: TGCAGCGTTACTGGAGGCTACACCTTC. Protein: CSVTGGYTF. The full variable domain, rest sourced from reference TRBV29-1 and TRBJ1-2, is SAVISQKPSRDICQRGTSLTIQCQVDSQVTMMFWYRQQPGQSLTLIATANQGSEATYESGFVIDKFPISRPNLTFSTLTVSNMSPEDSSIYLCSVTGGYTFGSGTRLTVV.

This clonotype occurred once. This sequence joins TRBV18 and TRBJ2-7; 8 positions match TRBD1. V gave up 4 bases and J gave up 0 bases; unmatched junction bases: 8. The CDR3 contains 16 residues. In germline, CDR1 is KGHSH, CDR2 LQKENI. The CDR3 loop reads CASSLLRTGSSYEQYF. CDR3 DNA: TGTGCCAGCTCACTTCTAAGGACAGGGAGCTCCTACGAGCAGTACTTC.

A word on this clonotype: A much larger clone differs by one base, so this may be a read error. This sequence joins TRBV5-4 and TRBJ2-1; 9 positions match TRBD2. CDR1 and CDR2 from the germline V gene are SGHNT and YYREEE (reference sequence). The CDR3 runs 17 residues. The DNA for the CDR3 is TGTGCCAGCAGCTTGCTGGCGGGAGGGCCTCGGTACAATGGGCAGTTCTTC. Its translation is CASSLLAGGPRYNGQFF.

Remarks on this clonotype: At one of its ends the junction is not consistent with the germline gene, which may arise from a read error. The rearrangement joins TRBV6-6 to TRBJ2-1; D gene uncertain. The J call may be faulty, since TRBJ2-7 better matches the DNA end. The CDR3 is made up of 12 amino acids. Looked up from germline, CDR1 is MNHNY and CDR2 is SVGAGI (reference sequence). CDR3 nucleotide sequence: TGTGCCTGCAGTTACGAGTACAATGAGCAGTACTTC. Amino acid sequence: CACSYEYNEQYF.

V is TRBV20-1 and J is TRBJ2-2; D possibly corresponds to TRBD1 (6 bases). The V end was cut by 8 bases, the J end by 4 bases, with 14 bases between. The CDR3 sequence is 13 residues long. CDR1 is DFQATT, CDR2 SNEGSKA, per germline (reference sequence). CDR3 DNA: TGCAGTACAATAGGACAGCCCACCGGGGAGCTGTTTTTT. It encodes CSTIGQPTGELFF.

Regarding this clonotype: A read error may be the cause here, since a much bigger clone is one base away. V and J are TRBV28 and TRBJ2-1, with D perhaps matching TRBD2 (5 bases). The V end was cut by 6 bases, the J end by 13 bases, with 19 bases between. Germline CDR1 is MDHEN and CDR2 is SYDVKM. This CDR3 comprises 13 residues. The CDR3 region has the DNA TGTGCCAGCAGCGCCGACCTCGGGGAGACCCAGTTCTTC. The encoded protein is CASSADLGETQFF.

This clonotype has only a few counts. This chain links TRBV7-8 with TRBJ2-2; a weak D match, TRBD1 (5 bases). The germline V and J ends were trimmed by 6 bases and 0 bases, with 11 bases remaining between them. This CDR3 has 15 residues. From germline, CDR1 is SGHVS and CDR2 FQNEAQ. The CDR3 coding sequence is TGTGCCAGCAGATTGACAGAGACGAACACCGGGGAGCTGTTTTTT. Its translation: CASRLTETNTGELFF.

The genes are TRBV5-1 and TRBJ1-1, with a possible D match to TRBD1 (5 bases). The CDR3 contains 14 residues. Trimming pared 7 bases from V and 0 bases from J, leaving 13 bases between. Per the germline V gene, CDR1 is SGHRS and CDR2 is YFSETQ. The CDR3 is CASGPGRMNTEAFF. The CDR3 nucleotides read TGCGCCAGCGGCCCAGGGCGAATGAACACTGAAGCTTTCTTT.

The rearrangement joins TRBV20-1 to TRBJ2-4; no clear D. The CDR3 length is 15 residues. V lost 4 bases, J lost 0 bases, and 13 bases lay in between. From germline, CDR1 is DFQATT and CDR2 SNEGSKA (reference sequence). CDR3 in amino acids: CSAKPTALAKNIQYF. DNA of the CDR3: TGCAGTGCTAAACCCACCGCGCTAGCCAAAAACATTCAGTACTTC.

For this clonotype: The junction departs from germline at one end; a sequencing error may be responsible. The gene calls are TRBV27 and TRBJ1-5; maybe TRBD1 (6 bases). From germline, CDR1 is MNHEY and CDR2 SMNVEV (reference sequence). This CDR3 is 16 amino acids long. CDR3 amino acids: CVSMRSTGRGNQPQHF. For the CDR3, the DNA is TGTGTCAGCATGCGGTCGACCGGTAGGGGGAATCAGCCCCAGCATTTT.

This clonotype has only a few counts. The chain couples TRBV28 to TRBJ2-4; TRBD2 might be the D (6 bases). CDR1 MDHEN and CDR2 SYDVKM come from the germline V gene. Between the trimmed V and J ends, which lost 7 bases and 2 bases, there was a span of 15 bases. The CDR3 contains 15 residues. The CDR3 DNA is TGTGCCAGCATGTTGGGGAGGCAACCCAAAAACATTCAGTACTTC. Translating it yields CASMLGRQPKNIQYF.